The clone carrying this T cell receptor beta chain was found once. Its antigen is not known. This record belongs to a study of radiotherapy plus CTLA-4 blockade in lung cancer. As for the study in general: Patients showed objective responses in about 20% of cases and disease control in under 40%.

Study observations and caveats: It was early blood T cell clone dynamics, with interferon-beta, that reportedly best predicted response.

Profiling relied on immunoSEQ multiplex PCR, and the TCRdb table lists in-frame clones only, not all of them. Among 85,000 to 130,000 clones listed, roughly 84% were seen once. The input for sequencing was peripheral blood, taken from a patient treated with radiotherapy plus ipilimumab. The receptor's source is a human donor with non-small cell lung cancer that progressed on radiotherapy plus ipilimumab. Some clones in this sample may be carry-over from other donors' samples.

The CDR3 bases are TGCGCCAGCAGCTTAATCGGAGCCTCTACGGAAGAGACCCAGTACTTC. This sequence encodes CASSLIGASTEETQYF. The chain is built from TRBV5-1 and TRBJ2-5; D ambiguous. The CDR3 extends over 16 amino acids. Germline lookup yields CDR1 SGHRS and CDR2 YFSETQ. Trimming took 2 bases from V and 3 from J, leaving 17 bases between them.